The clone carrying this TCR beta chain was counted at least ten times. The antigen remains undetermined. As the method for making TCR beta libraries, quantitative 5'-RACE with molecular barcodes was used. TCRdb analysed the 5' RACE reads with MiXCR anew, one entry per CDR3 protein. This sample carries 200,000 to 300,000 distinct CDR3 sequences, about 24% of them seen once, and the ten largest clones take more than 0.6%. In germline, CDR1 is KGHDR, CDR2 SFDVKD. The CDR3 extends over 14 amino acids. V was clipped by 4 bases and J by 5 bases; unmatched bases: 6. This entry comes from a study of CD8 T cells in ankylosing spondylitis. Findings and caveats of the study: Disease-linked clones reportedly concentrated significantly in matched ankylosing spondylitis synovial fluid.

The source is a male donor with ankylosing spondylitis or in good health (not recorded which). The V call is TRBV24-1, the J call TRBJ2-5; 7 positions match TRBD1. Sequencing was performed on blood, either unsorted or a sorted T cell fraction (not recorded which). The chain's CDR3 is CATSDRQGGETQYF. In DNA, the CDR3 is TGTGCCACCAGTGACCGACAGGGCGGGGAGACCCAGTACTTC.